This TCR beta chain is drawn from a study of cytomegalovirus exposure and HLA in healthy donors (TCRdb year 2017). For the wider study: In an earlier analysis of roughly 590 of the donors, about 270 Gb of sequence data and approximately 120 million unique TCR beta sequences from about 180 million T cells were reported. An early release that covered around 590 HLA-typed donors contained about 300 gigabases of sequencing data and tens of millions of unique TCR sequences. Of the 398 genotyped donors, approximately 83% fell in the genetic ancestry cluster associated with self-reported Caucasian donors. The study aimed to test whether cataloging public T cell receptors could reveal signatures of past pathogen exposure. The study used immunosequencing to profile the T cell repertoires of approximately 650 subjects and linked those repertoires to cytomegalovirus serostatus. In addition to the first cohort of several hundred subjects, a separate validation cohort of about 120 different subjects was used. To predict cytomegalovirus infection status, the study brought together high-throughput TCR immunosequencing, statistical association of individual TCRs with disease status, and machine learning. To study patterns of TCR occurrence, a later analysis re-analyzed previously published TCR beta repertoires from 500 to 850 donors and added high-resolution HLA genotyping. The later analysis used no new phenotypic data to find candidate immune exposures, relying instead on TCR beta sequences and their occurrence across donors. In an earlier analysis of 500 to 650 of the donors, high-throughput TCR beta sequencing was used to judge whether each TCR beta V gene segment behaved as functional or pseudogenic. Donor age, sex, ethnicity and CMV serostatus were compiled alongside the repertoire data. In a later genetic analysis, genome-wide SNP genotypes for about three fifths of the roughly 670 donors were used, and that subset was treated as a discovery cohort. All discovery cohort repertoires had been generated using a single sequencing platform. HLA typing covered class I and class II loci at four-digit resolution. The number of typed donors differed by locus: roughly 629-630 for A, B, C, DRB1 and DQB1; 500 to 550 for DQA1; approximately 610 for DPA1; and some 430 for DPB1. Roughly 5 DR-DQ haplotypes were handled as single units for association and clustering because linkage in the cohort was strong. On average, roughly 240,000 unique TCR beta nucleotide sequences were sequenced per donor among 350 to 400 genotyped donors of the cohort, with 15% to 20% of those sequences being non-productive. Beyond this particular receptor, the publication reports: According to a later genetic analysis, donors in an Asian-associated ancestry cluster had fewer N-insertions in productive TCRs than the approximately 700-donor mean. A further reported finding was that TCR beta sequences accurately predicted the HLA-A and HLA-B alleles for most subjects in the first cohort. The authors suggested that the approach could potentially be extended to other disease states and immunological phenotypes. In a later analysis, HLA-associated TCR beta chains showed more clonal expansion and lower generation probabilities than non-associated chains that were equally common. In a later genetic analysis, a missense DCLRE1C variant was associated with V-gene and J-gene trimming of TCR beta chains, and the association was replicated in an independent cohort. The sequencing pipeline was judged likely to have produced a cluster of highly shared sequence variants as a technical artifact. Only TCR beta chains were sequenced in this cohort, and the absence of alpha or paired-chain data limited detectable features. Three of the identified cytomegalovirus-associated TCR beta chains were confirmed in vitro to be specific for cytomegalovirus antigens. A later analysis associated 16,951 TCR beta sequences with specific HLA alleles at a false discovery rate of 0.05. Several of the top co-occurrence clusters appeared to be linked to parvovirus B19, influenza, CMV and Epstein-Barr virus, according to a later analysis. The presence/absence analyses assumed that sequencing depth was roughly uniform across donors, and that assumption may not be true. In both the original and validation cohorts, the classifier was reported to diagnose cytomegalovirus status with high specificity and sensitivity. Because some donors lacked HLA typing at each locus, the association tests relied only on the typed subset. Correlated functional status among segregating V segments might reflect linkage disequilibrium, but an unknown experimental factor could not be ruled out. A later analysis found that most CMV-associated TCR beta chains appeared HLA-restricted, with HLA associations seemingly driven largely by CMV exposure. Because the 87-base-pair reads could not distinguish some IMGT-functional V segments, including TRBV6-2 and TRBV6-3, those segments were excluded. Broadly in line with IMGT annotations, most TCR beta V segments showed up in productive rearrangements about 87% or about 30% of the time in an earlier analysis of a few hundred of the donors. When HLA alleles, especially DR and DQ, strongly co-occurred, attributing TCR associations to individual alleles was difficult. The study listed 150 to 200 TCR beta chains as associated with cytomegalovirus. Approximately 16 rarely observed V segments, including chromosome 9 orphons, were excluded from the earlier analysis of a few hundred of the donors because counts were too low. Across donors, most TCR sequences were observed very rarely, whereas some public TCRs were present in many individuals. According to a later analysis, TCR association rates differed among HLA loci, with DRB1 alleles showing the most associated TCRs and HLA-C alleles showing the fewest. CMV serostatus was the only immune exposure information available for the cohort.

This clone is characterized as medium-sized (0.01 to 0.1%). Its antigen has not been determined. Per-nucleotide qualities are absent, and no much larger clonotype sits a single base away. Reading from cysteine to phenylalanine, the CDR3 counts 14 amino acids. The only DNA kept is the CDR3, 42 bases in frame from the first base. V trim: 6 bases; J trim: 6 bases; unmatched bases: 11. CDR1 and CDR2, looked up from the germline V gene, are MNHNS and SASEGT. Libraries were constructed by the immunoSEQ multiplex PCR assay. The multiplex PCR relied on a mix of 60 forward primers for TCR Vbeta segments and 13 reverse primers for TCR Jbeta segments. The CDR3 region of rearranged TCR beta genes was amplified from genomic DNA by a multiplex PCR assay. Amplified TCR beta libraries were sequenced as 87-base-pair reads on the Illumina HiSeq System. As for the authors' bioinformatics: A later analysis counted tens of millions of unique TCR beta chains across the 550 to 750 repertoires, and some 12 million of these chains were shared by at least two donors. A nearest-neighbor algorithm error-corrected the raw reads and collapsed the reads into unique sequences, merging closely related sequences to remove PCR and sequencing errors. To assign V, D and J gene segments, CDR3 sequences were aligned to IMGT reference sequences. For a sequence to be retained, a match of at least six nucleotides was required to both a V gene segment and a J gene segment. Rearrangements were classified as productive when the CDR3 lacked stop codons and remained in frame with V and J, and all other rearrangements were classified as non-productive. Following IMGT convention, CDR3 was defined as the stretch from the second conserved V-encoded cysteine to the conserved J-encoded phenylalanine. The earlier analysis of fewer than 750 of the donors excluded sequences that lacked an unambiguous match to a single V gene segment. In an earlier analysis of 587 of the donors, V segments were called functional above 56.7% productive rearrangements and were called segregating when the between-donor standard deviation exceeded 5%. A statistical classification framework was built for diagnosing cytomegalovirus status from the catalog of TCR beta chain sequences. A later analysis assigned V and J genes by comparing TCR nucleotide sequences with IMGT/GENE-DB human TR gene sequences. The TCRdist pipeline was used in a later analysis to assign CDR3 sequences and most-parsimonious VDJ recombination scenarios. In a later analysis, each TCR beta chain was defined by its CDR3 amino acid sequence together with its V-gene family, and reads lacking a unique V-gene family were excluded. A later analysis removed over 500 highly shared, low-generation-probability nucleotide sequences to deal with suspected cross-contamination and a sequencing artifact. A later analysis calculated a clonal expansion index for each public chain from normalized within-repertoire ranks of inferred template counts. In a later analysis, generation probabilities were computed with a VDJ recombination model fitted to out-of-frame rearrangements, and the resulting probabilities were checked against IGoR. A later analysis scored TCR-TCR, TCR-HLA and TCR-CMV co-occurrence with hypergeometric tests, applying a repertoire-size bias correction to TCR pairs. False discovery rates were estimated in a later analysis by permuting HLA or CMV assignments 20 times. In a later analysis, co-occurring TCRs were grouped using DBSCAN, with TCRdist sequence similarity added in when clustering inside HLA-allele-positive subsets. Repertoires with fewer than 30,000 or more than 120,000 public chains were left out of co-occurrence clustering, as were about 5 repertoires with anomalous nucleotide sharing. TCRdb took over this immuneACCESS table, retaining in-frame rearrangements with V and J assigned. Such tables are incomplete; in checked studies, under half of the missing clones stem from an unresolved V gene, and the remainder is unexplained. The D gene and trimming were derived from the DNA, and the V and J assignments and clone size from that table. This sample lists some 150,000 clones; roughly 72% were detected once. 2.1% of the sample comes from the top ten.

The cohort comprised 670 or so healthy bone marrow donors. At the time of sampling, every cohort member was nominally healthy, though immune exposures that went unrecorded were likely present. The donor was CMV seronegative and was included in the group of a few hundred seronegative cohort members. A peripheral blood sample was collected from each donor, and TCR beta sequencing was performed on peripheral blood mononuclear cells. The Qiagen DNeasy Blood Extraction Kit was used to extract genomic DNA from the blood cell samples. This sequence was found in a man between 40 and 49 years old in good health and CMV-seronegative. This sequence uses TRBV6-1 and TRBJ2-7; TRBD1 fits 7 bases in the junction. What was sequenced was PBMCs. The base sequence is TGTGCCAGCAGCGCCGGGACAGATCTTTTCGAGCAGTACTTC. This is translated as CASSAGTDLFEQYF.